These 17 T cell receptor beta chains were sequenced from one sample in a study of patients and donors after allogeneic stem cell transplantation. Using its own MiXCR run on the RT-PCR reads, TCRdb lists one record per CDR3 protein. The sample records about 960,000 distinct CDR3 sequences, about 20% being singletons. Sequenced sample: blood, either unsorted or a sorted T cell fraction (not recorded which). The receptors shown here come from a human donor who was either an allogeneic HSCT recipient or a stem cell or donor lymphocyte infusion donor (not recorded which). It is not recorded whose cells these are; they may come from a transplant donor.

The chain has TRBV2 and TRBJ2-6, with no clear D. The CDR3 spans 13 residues. Germline assignment: CDR1 SNHLY and CDR2 FYNNEI. V lost 10 bases and J lost 4, with 11 bases in between. CDR3 loop: CATIKRGANVLTF. The CDR3 DNA is TGTGCCACCATCAAACGGGGGGCCAACGTCCTGACTTTC.

This clonotype was seen only a few times. The chain employs TRBV5-1 and TRBJ1-6; D is undetermined. Germline V CDR1 and CDR2: SGHRS, YFSETQ. Trimming removed 4 bases from V and 7 bases from J, with 15 bases in between. The CDR3 covers 15 residues. The CDR3 is CASSDGSVGNSPLHF. The CDR3 DNA sequence: TGCGCCAGCAGCGATGGGTCGGTAGGGAATTCACCCCTCCACTTT.

The chain is built from TRBV30 and TRBJ1-2; no clear D gene. From germline, CDR1 is GTSNPN and CDR2 SVGIG (reference sequence). V gave up 0 bases and J gave up 4 bases, with 12 bases separating them. The CDR3 runs to 14 residues. CDR3 sequence (DNA): TGTGCCTGGAGTGTACGCGCTAATTTCTATGGCTACACCTTC. Translated: CAWSVRANFYGYTF.

This chain connects TRBV6-2 or TRBV6-3 to TRBJ2-2; 7 bases align to TRBD1. Germline assignment: CDR1 MNHEY and CDR2 SVGEGT. V dropped 1 base and J dropped 7; count of bases not matched to a gene: 12. The CDR3 length is 17 residues. CDR3 DNA sequence: TGTGCCAGCAGTTACTTCCCGGGACAGTTTGGCGGCGGGGAGCTGTTTTTT. This gives the protein CASSYFPGQFGGGELFF.

V gene TRBV9 combines with J gene TRBJ2-2; 9 positions match TRBD1. The CDR3 totals 16 residues. CDR1 and CDR2 (germline): SGDLS, YYNGEE. Unmatched junction bases numbered 5, after V lost 4 bases and J lost 1 base. The CDR3: CASSRTGALNTGELFF. The CDR3 region has the DNA TGTGCCAGCAGCAGGACAGGGGCTCTGAACACCGGGGAGCTGTTTTTT.

The chain combines TRBV6-1 with TRBJ1-5; D may be TRBD1 (6 bases). The CDR3 spans 15 residues. CDR1 is MNHNS, CDR2 SASEGT, per germline. The V gene lost 5 bases and the J gene lost 0 bases, with 11 bases spanning the gap. The CDR3: CASSRTVHSNQPQHF. The CDR3 DNA reads as TGTGCCAGCAGTAGGACAGTACATAGCAATCAGCCCCAGCATTTT.

V and J are TRBV5-1 and TRBJ2-7; D unclear. The V and J ends lost 0 bases and 2 bases respectively, with 9 bases between them. From germline, CDR1 is SGHRS and CDR2 YFSETQ. The CDR3 is 14 residues long. The CDR3 sequence: CASSLEISTYEQYF. The CDR3 DNA reads TGCGCCAGCAGCTTGGAAATTTCCACCTACGAGCAGTACTTC.

This clonotype has more than one count but fewer than ten. The rearrangement links TRBV5-1 to TRBJ2-7; TRBD1 agrees at 8 bases. The ends lost 0 bases at V and 10 bases at J; junction bases unmatched: 9. This CDR3 is built from 14 residues. The germline CDR1 and CDR2 sequences are SGHRS and YFSETQ. CDR3 DNA sequence: TGCGCCAGCAGCTTGGATCGGCAGGGGGCCAATCAGTACTTC. This codes for CASSLDRQGANQYF.

This clonotype was seen at least ten times. The genes are TRBV29-1 and TRBJ2-5; tentatively, D is TRBD1 or TRBD2 (5 bases each). Trimming took 0 bases from V and 4 from J, leaving 12 bases between them. Germline CDR1 is SQVTM and CDR2 is ANQGSEA. This CDR3 is 14 amino acids long. CDR3: CSVEDPPGTETQYF. DNA for the CDR3: TGCAGCGTTGAAGATCCCCCAGGGACAGAGACCCAGTACTTC.

The rearrangement uses TRBV18 and TRBJ2-2; perhaps TRBD2 as D (5 bases). Per germline, CDR1 KGHSH and CDR2 LQKENI. The CDR3 loop spans 14 amino acids. Trimming removed 5 bases from V and 3 bases from J, with 10 bases in between. The CDR3 DNA sequence: TGTGCCAGCTCATTAGCGAGGGACACCGGGGAGCTGTTTTTT. Residues: CASSLARDTGELFF.

V usage is TRBV4-3 and J usage is TRBJ2-7; D might be TRBD2 (5 bases). The CDR3 runs 17 residues. CDR1 and CDR2 from the germline V gene are LGHNA and YSLEER. With 0 bases removed from V and 2 bases from J, the gap between germline ends came to 17 bases. The CDR3: CASSQEDLGLFPYEQYF. In DNA, the CDR3 is TGCGCCAGCAGCCAAGAGGACTTGGGCCTATTCCCCTACGAGCAGTACTTC.

CDR3 residues: CASSLWNNEQFF. The CDR3, as DNA: TGTGCCAGCAGCCTGTGGAACAATGAGCAGTTCTTC. This chain links TRBV5-6 with TRBJ2-1; D ambiguous. Germline V gene sequence: CDR1 SGHDT, CDR2 YYEEEE. V was shortened by 4 bases and J by 5 bases, with 7 bases between the two germline ends. CDR3 length: 12 residues.

This clonotype was observed a few times. The chain couples TRBV7-3 to TRBJ2-7, with TRBD2 matching 7 bases. The trim removed 8 bases at V and 4 bases at J, leaving 8 bases unmatched. Germline assignment: CDR1 SGHTA and CDR2 FQGTGA. The CDR3 runs 13 residues. The chain's CDR3 is CASGPAGRYEQYF. The CDR3 bases are TGTGCCAGCGGTCCAGCGGGAAGGTACGAGCAGTACTTC.

This chain joins TRBV6-1 and TRBJ1-3; no clear D. V was trimmed by 6 bases and J by 0 bases, leaving 21 bases between them. The CDR3 has 18 amino acids. The germline V gene encodes CDR1 MNHNS and CDR2 SASEGT. CDR3 nucleotides: TGTGCCAGCAGCCGCACCTTACGCTCTGGCGACTCTGGAAACACCATATATTTT. It is translated as CASSRTLRSGDSGNTIYF.

The chain carries TRBV6-5 and TRBJ2-5; a possible D gene is TRBD2 (5 bases). Deletions cut 1 base from V and 5 bases from J, with 11 bases between. Germline loops: CDR1 MNHEY, CDR2 SVGAGI. The CDR3 extends over 14 amino acids. The CDR3 here is CASSYFRGRETQYF. The CDR3 bases are TGTGCCAGCAGTTACTTCCGAGGGCGGGAGACCCAGTACTTC.

This clonotype was counted only a few times. The genes are TRBV4-3 and TRBJ1-2, with D unclear. This CDR3 contains 13 residues. The V end lost 0 bases, the J end lost 4 bases, and 6 bases lay between the germline ends. The germline V gene encodes CDR1 LGHNA and CDR2 YSLEER. This CDR3 reads CASSQDYAYGYTF. The CDR3 DNA sequence: TGCGCCAGCAGCCAAGATTACGCCTATGGCTACACCTTC.

This clonotype was counted only a few times. This rearrangement joins TRBV12-5 to TRBJ2-1; 8 bases agree with TRBD1. V lost 5 bases and J lost 2; bases outside the gene matches: 5. The CDR3 covers 15 residues. The germline V gene has CDR1 LGHNT and CDR2 FRNRAP. CDR3 bases: TGTGCTAGTGGTCCGGGGACAGGTGCCTACAATGAGCAGTTCTTC. As protein: CASGPGTGAYNEQFF.